The present T cell receptor (beta chain) was sequenced within a study of blood T cell repertoires in COVID-19. Study overall: Some COVID-19 samples were acute and others convalescent; all came from the United States, Italy and Spain.

Germline CDR1 LGHDT, CDR2 YNNKEL (reference sequence). The CDR3 loop spans 15 amino acids. V trimming: 6 bases; J trimming: 3 bases; junction bases outside the gene matches: 7. The table came from immunoSEQ multiplex PCR; TCRdb's copy has only in-frame clones and leaves some out. The table has around 430,000 clones, approximately 87% seen once; the top ten hold about 10%. The age range of participants was 18 to 89 years, with residence in some 25 US areas. Participant reports of clinical history set cohort assignment. The clonotype originates from a woman aged 45-60 years who had recovered from COVID-19. Sequenced: PBMCs or T cells enriched from blood (not recorded which). J is TRBJ1-4 and V is TRBV3-1 (or the pseudogene TRBV3-2); 7 bases are shared with TRBD1. CDR3 bases: TGTGCCAGCAGTCGACCGGGACAGCCTAATGAAAAACTGTTTTTT. Translating gives CASSRPGQPNEKLFF.